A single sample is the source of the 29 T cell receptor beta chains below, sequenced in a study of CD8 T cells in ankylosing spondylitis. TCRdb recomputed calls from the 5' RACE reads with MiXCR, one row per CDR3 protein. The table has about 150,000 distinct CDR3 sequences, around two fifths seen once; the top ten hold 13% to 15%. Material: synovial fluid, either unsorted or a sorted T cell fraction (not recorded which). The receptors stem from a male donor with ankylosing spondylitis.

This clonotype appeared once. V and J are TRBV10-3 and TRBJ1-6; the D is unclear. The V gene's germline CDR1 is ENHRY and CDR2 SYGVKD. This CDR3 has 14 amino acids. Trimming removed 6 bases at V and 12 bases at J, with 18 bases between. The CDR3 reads CAISPGLGGLPLHF. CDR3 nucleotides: TGTGCCATCAGCCCCGGCCTCGGCGGGTTACCCCTCCACTTT.

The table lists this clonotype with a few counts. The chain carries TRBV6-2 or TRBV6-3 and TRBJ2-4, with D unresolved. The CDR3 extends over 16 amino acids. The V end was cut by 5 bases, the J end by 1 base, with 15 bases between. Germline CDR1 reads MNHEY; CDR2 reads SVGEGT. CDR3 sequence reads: CASSPTKRAAKNIQYF. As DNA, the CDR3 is TGTGCCAGCAGTCCAACCAAAAGGGCGGCCAAAAACATTCAGTACTTC.

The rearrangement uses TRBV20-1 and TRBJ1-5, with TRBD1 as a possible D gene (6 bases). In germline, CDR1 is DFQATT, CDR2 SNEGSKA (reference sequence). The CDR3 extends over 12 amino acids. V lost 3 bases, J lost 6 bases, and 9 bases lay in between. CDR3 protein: CSARGHPQPQHF. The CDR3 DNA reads TGCAGTGCTAGGGGACACCCTCAGCCCCAGCATTTT.

CDR3 amino acids: CASSLGEVTEAFF. CDR3 coding DNA: TGTGCCAGCAGTTTGGGGGAGGTCACTGAAGCTTTCTTT. The J gene is TRBJ1-1, the V gene TRBV12-3 or TRBV12-4; possibly TRBD1 for D (5 bases). The CDR3 spans 13 residues. With 3 bases removed from V and 4 bases from J, the gap between germline ends came to 9 bases.

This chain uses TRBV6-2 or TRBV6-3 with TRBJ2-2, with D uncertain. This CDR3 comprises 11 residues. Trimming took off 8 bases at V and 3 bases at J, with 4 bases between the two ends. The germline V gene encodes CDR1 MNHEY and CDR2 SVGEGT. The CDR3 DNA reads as TGTGCCAGCGCAGACACCGGGGAGCTGTTTTTT. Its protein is CASADTGELFF.

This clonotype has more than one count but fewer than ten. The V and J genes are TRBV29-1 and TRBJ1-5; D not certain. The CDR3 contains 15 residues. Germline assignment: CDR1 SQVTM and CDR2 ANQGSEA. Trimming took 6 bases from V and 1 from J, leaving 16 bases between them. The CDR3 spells CSVLDGIGSNQPQHF. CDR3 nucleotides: TGCAGCGTCCTTGATGGTATAGGGAGCAATCAGCCCCAGCATTTT.

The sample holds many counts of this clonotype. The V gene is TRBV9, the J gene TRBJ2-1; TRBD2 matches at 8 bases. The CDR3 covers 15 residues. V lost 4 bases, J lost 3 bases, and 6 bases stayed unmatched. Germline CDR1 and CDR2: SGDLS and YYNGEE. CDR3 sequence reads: CASSPPGGVYNEQFF. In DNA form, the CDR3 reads TGTGCCAGCAGCCCCCCCGGGGGGGTCTACAATGAGCAGTTCTTC.

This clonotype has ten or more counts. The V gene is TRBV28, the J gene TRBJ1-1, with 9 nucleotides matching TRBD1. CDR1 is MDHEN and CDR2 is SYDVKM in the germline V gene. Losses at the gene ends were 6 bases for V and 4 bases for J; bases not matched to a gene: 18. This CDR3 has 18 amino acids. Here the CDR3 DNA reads TGTGCCAGCAGCAACCCTCCCGGGACAGGGAAATCTTTCACTGAAGCTTTCTTT. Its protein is CASSNPPGTGKSFTEAFF.

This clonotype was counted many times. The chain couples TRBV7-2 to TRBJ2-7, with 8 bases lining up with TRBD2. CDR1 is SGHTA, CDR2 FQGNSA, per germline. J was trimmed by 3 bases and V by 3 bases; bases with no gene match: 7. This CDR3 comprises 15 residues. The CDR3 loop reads CASSFFLGTSYEQYF. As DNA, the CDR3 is TGTGCCAGCAGCTTTTTCCTCGGGACTAGCTACGAGCAGTACTTC.

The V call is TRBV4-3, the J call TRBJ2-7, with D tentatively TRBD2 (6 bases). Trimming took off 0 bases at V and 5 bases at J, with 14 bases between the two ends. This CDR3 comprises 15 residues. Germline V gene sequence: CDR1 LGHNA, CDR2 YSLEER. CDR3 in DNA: TGCGCCAGCAGCCAAGAAGCGGGCCCCGGGAACGAGCAGTACTTC. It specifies CASSQEAGPGNEQYF.

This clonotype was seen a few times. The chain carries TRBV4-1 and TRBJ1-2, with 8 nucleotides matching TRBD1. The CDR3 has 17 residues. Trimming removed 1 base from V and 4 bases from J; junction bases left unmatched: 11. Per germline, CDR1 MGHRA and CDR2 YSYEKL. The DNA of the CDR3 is TGCGCCAGCAGCCAAGTCGTTGGGGCAGGGGGCGTCTATGGCTACACCTTC. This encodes CASSQVVGAGGVYGYTF.

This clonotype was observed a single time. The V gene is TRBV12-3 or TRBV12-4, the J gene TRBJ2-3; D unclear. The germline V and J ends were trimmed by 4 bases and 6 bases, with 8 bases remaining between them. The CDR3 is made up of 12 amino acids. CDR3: CASSSLWDTQYF. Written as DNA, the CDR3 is TGTGCCAGCAGTTCCTTATGGGATACGCAGTATTTT.

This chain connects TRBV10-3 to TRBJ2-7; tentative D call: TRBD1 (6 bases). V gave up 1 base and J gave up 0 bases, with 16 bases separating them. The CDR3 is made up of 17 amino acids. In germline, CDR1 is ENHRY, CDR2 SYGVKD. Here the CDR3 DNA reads TGTGCCATCAGTGAGTACCCTCGTGGGGGCCACTCCTACGAGCAGTACTTC. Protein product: CAISEYPRGGHSYEQYF.

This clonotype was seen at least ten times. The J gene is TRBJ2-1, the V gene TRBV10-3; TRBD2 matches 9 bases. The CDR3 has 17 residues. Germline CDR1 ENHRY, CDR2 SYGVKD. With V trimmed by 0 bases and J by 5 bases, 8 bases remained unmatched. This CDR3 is CAISESRASGDNNEQFF. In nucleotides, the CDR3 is TGTGCCATCAGTGAGTCTAGGGCTAGCGGGGACAACAATGAGCAGTTCTTC.

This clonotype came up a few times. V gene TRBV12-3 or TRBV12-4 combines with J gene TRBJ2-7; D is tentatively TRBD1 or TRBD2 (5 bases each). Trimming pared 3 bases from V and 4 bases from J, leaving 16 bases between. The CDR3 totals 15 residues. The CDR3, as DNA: TGTGCCAGCAGTTTGTCGGACCAATGGGGGTACGAGCAGTACTTC. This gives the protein CASSLSDQWGYEQYF.

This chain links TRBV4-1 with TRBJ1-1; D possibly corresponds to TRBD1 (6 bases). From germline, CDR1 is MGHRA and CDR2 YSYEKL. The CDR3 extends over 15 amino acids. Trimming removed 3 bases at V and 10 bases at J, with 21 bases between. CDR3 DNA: TGCGCCAGCAGCCACGCCACCGAGCCGGGGGCTGGAGCTTTCTTT. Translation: CASSHATEPGAGAFF.

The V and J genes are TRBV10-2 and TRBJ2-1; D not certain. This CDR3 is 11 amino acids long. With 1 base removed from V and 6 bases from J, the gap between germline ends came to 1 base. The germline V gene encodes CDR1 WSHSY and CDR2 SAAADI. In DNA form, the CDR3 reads TGCGCCAGCAGTGAGTTCAATGAGCAGTTCTTC. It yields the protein CASSEFNEQFF.

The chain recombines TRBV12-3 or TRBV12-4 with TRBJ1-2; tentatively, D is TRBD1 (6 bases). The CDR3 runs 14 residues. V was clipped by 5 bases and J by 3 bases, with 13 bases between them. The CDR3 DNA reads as TGTGCCAGCAGTCCCTTGACAGGTCACTATGGCTACACCTTC. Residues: CASSPLTGHYGYTF.

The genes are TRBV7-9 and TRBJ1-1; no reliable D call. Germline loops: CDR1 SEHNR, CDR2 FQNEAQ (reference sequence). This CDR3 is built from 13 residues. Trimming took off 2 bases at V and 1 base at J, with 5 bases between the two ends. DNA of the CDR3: TGTGCCAGCAGCTTACTCGAGAACACTGAAGCTTTCTTT. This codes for CASSLLENTEAFF.

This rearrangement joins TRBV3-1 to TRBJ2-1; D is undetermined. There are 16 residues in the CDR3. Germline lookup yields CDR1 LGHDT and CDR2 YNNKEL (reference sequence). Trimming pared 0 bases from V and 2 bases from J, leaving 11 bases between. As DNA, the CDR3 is TGTGCCAGCAGCCAAGAGGGCCAAGTCCCCTACAATGAGCAGTTCTTC. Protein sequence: CASSQEGQVPYNEQFF.

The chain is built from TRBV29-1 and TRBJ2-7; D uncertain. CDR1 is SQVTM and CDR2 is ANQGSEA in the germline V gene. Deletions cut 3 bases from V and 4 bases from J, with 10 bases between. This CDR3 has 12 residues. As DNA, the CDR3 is TGCAGCGTTGAGATAGATGGTTACGAGCAGTACTTC. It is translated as CSVEIDGYEQYF.

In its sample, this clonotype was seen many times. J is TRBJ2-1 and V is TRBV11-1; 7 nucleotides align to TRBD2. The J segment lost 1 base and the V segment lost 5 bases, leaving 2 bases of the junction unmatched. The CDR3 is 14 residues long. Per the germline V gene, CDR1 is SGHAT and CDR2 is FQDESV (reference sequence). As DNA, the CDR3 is TGTGCCAGCAGCCTACTAGCGTCCTACAATGAGCAGTTCTTC. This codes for CASSLLASYNEQFF.

The CDR3 is CAWSRGRTGANVLTF. CDR3 DNA sequence: TGTGCCTGGAGTCGGGGGCGTACTGGGGCCAACGTCCTGACTTTC. The gene calls are TRBV30 and TRBJ2-6; D tentatively reads TRBD1 or TRBD2 (6 bases each). V was trimmed by 2 bases and J by 2 bases, leaving 10 bases between them. The CDR3 length is 15 residues. Germline CDR1 reads GTSNPN; CDR2 reads SVGIG (reference sequence).

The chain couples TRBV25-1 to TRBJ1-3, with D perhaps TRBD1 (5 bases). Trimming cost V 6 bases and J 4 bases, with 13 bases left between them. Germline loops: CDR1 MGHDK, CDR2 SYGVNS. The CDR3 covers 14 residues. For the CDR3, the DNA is TGTGCCAGCAGGGGGCCAGGGATAGGAAACACCATATATTTT. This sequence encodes CASRGPGIGNTIYF.

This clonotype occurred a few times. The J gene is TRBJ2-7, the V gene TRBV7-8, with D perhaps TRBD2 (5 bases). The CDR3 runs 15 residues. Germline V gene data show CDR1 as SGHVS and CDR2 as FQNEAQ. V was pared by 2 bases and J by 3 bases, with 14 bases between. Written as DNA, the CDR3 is TGTGCCAGCAGCTTACCCGGGGAGAGAGACTACGAGCAGTACTTC. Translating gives CASSLPGERDYEQYF.

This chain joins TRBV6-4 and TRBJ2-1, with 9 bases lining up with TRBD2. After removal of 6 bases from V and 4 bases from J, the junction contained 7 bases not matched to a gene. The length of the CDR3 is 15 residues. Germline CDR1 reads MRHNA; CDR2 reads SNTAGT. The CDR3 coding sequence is TGTGCCAGCAGCCCAGCGGGGGGCACGTACAATGAGCAGTTCTTC. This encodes CASSPAGGTYNEQFF.

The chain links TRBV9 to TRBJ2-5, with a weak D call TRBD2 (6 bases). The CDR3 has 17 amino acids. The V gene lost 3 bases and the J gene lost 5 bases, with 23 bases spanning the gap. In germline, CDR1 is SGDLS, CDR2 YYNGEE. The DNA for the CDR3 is TGTGCCAGCAGCGAAACTTGGCAGGGCGGCGGGATGGAGACCCAGTACTTC. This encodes CASSETWQGGGMETQYF.

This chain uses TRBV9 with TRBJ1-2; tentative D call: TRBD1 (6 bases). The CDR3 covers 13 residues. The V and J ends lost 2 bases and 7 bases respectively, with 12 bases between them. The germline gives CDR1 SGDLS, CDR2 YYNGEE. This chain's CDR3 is CASSVGRGFGYTF. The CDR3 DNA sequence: TGTGCCAGCAGCGTGGGCAGGGGCTTTGGCTACACCTTC.

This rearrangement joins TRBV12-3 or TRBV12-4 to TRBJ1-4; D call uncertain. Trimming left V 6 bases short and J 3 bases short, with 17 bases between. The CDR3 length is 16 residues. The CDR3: CASSSLRWSANEKLFF. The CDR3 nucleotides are TGTGCCAGCAGCTCCTTGCGATGGAGTGCTAATGAAAAACTGTTTTTT.